This TCR beta chain originates from a study of blood T cell repertoires in COVID-19. Overall study: Acute and convalescent COVID-19 specimens originated in the United States, Italy and Spain. T cells, B-cell-depleted T cells, or PBMCs supplied cDNA or gDNA.

This clone was counted a few times. The CDR3 sequence is 13 residues long. Germline assignment: CDR1 MDHEN and CDR2 SYDVKM. Trimming cost V 9 bases and J 4 bases, with 15 bases left between them. In the original analysis: Reference gene primer amplification in the assay estimated nucleated cell counts. Sequencing used immunoSEQ multiplex PCR; TCRdb keeps in-frame clones, though not all of them. The V and J calls and clone size are taken from that table; D and trimming were inferred from the DNA. The sample holds about 190,000 clones, about 77% seen once. The source of this sequence is a woman aged 80 or over with active or convalescent COVID-19. The sample was peripheral blood. The J gene is TRBJ1-1, the V gene TRBV28; no reliable D call. CDR3 in amino acids: CASPLTGSTEAFF. CDR3 nucleotide sequence: TGTGCCAGTCCCCTAACGGGAAGCACTGAAGCTTTCTTT.